This is a list of T cell receptor beta chains from one sample in a study of regulatory T cells in long-lasting Graves disease. TCRdb ran MiXCR on the multiplex PCR reads and lists one entry per CDR3 protein. The top ten clones hold approximately 7.6% of a sample with hundreds of thousands of distinct CDR3 sequences, about 15% of them seen once. The same sample was also studied in work on T cells in Graves' hyperthyroidism and ophthalmopathy.

The sample consisted of peripheral blood mononuclear cells (PBMCs), taken at new diagnosis, from a patient treated with antithyroid drugs. The receptors here all came from a woman aged 40 to 50 with Graves disease. CDR3s leave out the opening cysteine and the closing phenylalanine or tryptophan. Fields, in order: CDR3 length, V gene, clone size, CDR3 protein. The listing skips clone size in some rows; elsewhere it reads once, few, many or a size class.

15 TRBV11-2 many ASSLGLAYTSTDTQY
10 TRBV9 few ASSVGGYGYT
13 TRBV12-5 many ASGPRQGAGETQY
14 TRBV7-8 few ASRALSGRSYNEQF
13 TRBV3-1 few ASSQAAGGHQPQH
10 TRBV3-1 many ASSRRDYEQF
10 TRBV4-1 few ASSQEGRMTF
17 TRBV11-3 NA ASSLRRQSLLLSNQPQH
13 TRBV7-9 few ASSLKRGSYNEQF
14 TRBV7-2 many ASSDRLAGYTDTQY